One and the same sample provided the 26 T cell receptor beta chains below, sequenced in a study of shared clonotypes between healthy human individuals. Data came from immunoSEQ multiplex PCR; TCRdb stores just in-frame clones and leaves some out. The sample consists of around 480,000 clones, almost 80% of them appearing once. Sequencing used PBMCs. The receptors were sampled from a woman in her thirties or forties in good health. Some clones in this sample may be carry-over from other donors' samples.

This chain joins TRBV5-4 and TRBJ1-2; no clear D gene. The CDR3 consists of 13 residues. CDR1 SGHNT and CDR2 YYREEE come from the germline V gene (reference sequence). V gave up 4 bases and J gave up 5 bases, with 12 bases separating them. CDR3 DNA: TGTGCCAGCAGCCTTAGCCGTACGTATGGCTACACCTTC. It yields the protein CASSLSRTYGYTF. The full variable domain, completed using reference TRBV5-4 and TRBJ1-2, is ETGVTQSPTHLIKTRGQQVTLRCSSQSGHNTVSWYQQALGQGPQFIFQYYREEENGRGNFPPRFSGLQFPNYSSELNVNALELDDSALYLCASSLSRTYGYTFGSGTRLTVV.

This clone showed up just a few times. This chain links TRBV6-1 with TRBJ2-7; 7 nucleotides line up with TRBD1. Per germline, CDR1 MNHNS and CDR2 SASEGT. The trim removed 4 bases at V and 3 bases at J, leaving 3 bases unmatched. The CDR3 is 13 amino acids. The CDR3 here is CASSGDSHYEQYF. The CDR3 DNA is TGTGCCAGCAGTGGGGACAGCCACTACGAGCAGTACTTC.

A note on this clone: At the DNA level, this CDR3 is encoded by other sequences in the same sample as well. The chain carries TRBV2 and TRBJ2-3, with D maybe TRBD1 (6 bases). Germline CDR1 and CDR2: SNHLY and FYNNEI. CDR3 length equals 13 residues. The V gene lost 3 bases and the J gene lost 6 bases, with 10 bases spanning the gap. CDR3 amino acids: CASSDRGGDTQYF. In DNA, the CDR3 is TGTGCCAGCAGTGACAGGGGCGGGGATACGCAGTATTTT.

The CDR3 reads CAWSSLNYRGYTF. The DNA of the CDR3 is TGTGCCTGGAGTTCCCTGAACTATAGAGGCTACACCTTC. V gene TRBV30 combines with J gene TRBJ1-2; no firm D call. Between the trimmed V and J ends, which lost 2 bases and 8 bases, there was a span of 15 bases. The CDR3 sequence is 13 residues long. CDR1 and CDR2 (germline): GTSNPN, SVGIG (reference sequence).

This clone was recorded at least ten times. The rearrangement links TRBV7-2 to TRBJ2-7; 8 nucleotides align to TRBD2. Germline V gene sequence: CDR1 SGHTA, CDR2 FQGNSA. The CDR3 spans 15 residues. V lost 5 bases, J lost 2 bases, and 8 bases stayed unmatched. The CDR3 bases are TGTGCCAGCAGCCTATGGACTAGCCGACCCTACGAGCAGTACTTC. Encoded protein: CASSLWTSRPYEQYF.

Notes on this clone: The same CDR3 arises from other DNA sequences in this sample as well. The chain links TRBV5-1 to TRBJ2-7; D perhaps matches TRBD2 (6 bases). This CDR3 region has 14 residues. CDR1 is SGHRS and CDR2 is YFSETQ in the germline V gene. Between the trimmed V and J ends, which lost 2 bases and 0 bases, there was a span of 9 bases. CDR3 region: CASSFGGSSYEQYF. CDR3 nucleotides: TGCGCCAGCAGCTTCGGAGGGAGCTCCTACGAGCAGTACTTC.

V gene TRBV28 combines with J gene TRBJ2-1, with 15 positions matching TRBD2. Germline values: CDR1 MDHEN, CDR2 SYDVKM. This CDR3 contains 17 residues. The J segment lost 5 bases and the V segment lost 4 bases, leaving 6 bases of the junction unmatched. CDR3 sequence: CASSSGTSGRPDNEQFF. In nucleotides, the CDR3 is TGTGCCAGCAGTTCTGGGACTAGCGGGAGGCCAGACAATGAGCAGTTCTTC.

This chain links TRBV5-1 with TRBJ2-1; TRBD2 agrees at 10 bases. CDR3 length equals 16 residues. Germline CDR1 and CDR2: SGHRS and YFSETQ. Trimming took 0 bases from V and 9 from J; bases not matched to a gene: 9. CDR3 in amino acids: CASSLAGLAGVGEQFF. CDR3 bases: TGCGCCAGCAGCTTGGCTGGGCTAGCGGGAGTTGGTGAGCAGTTCTTC.

CDR3: CASSLGLGRGNEQFF. Here the CDR3 DNA reads TGTGCCAGTAGTCTTGGACTAGGGAGGGGCAATGAGCAGTTCTTC. This sequence joins TRBV19 and TRBJ2-1; 7 positions match TRBD2. Trimming took 5 bases from V and 6 from J; bases not matched to a gene: 10. CDR3 length: 15 residues. The germline V gene encodes CDR1 LNHDA and CDR2 SQIVND (reference sequence).

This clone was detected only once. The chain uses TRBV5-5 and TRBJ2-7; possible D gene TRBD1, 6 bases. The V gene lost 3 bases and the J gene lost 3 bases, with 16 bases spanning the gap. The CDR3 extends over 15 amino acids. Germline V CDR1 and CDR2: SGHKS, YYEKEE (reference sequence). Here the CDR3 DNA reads TGTGCCAGCAGCTACCGACAGGCGACGATCTACGAGCAGTACTTC. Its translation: CASSYRQATIYEQYF.

The CDR3 is CASSFVQINEQFF. For the CDR3, the DNA is TGTGCCAGCAGCTTTGTACAGATCAATGAGCAGTTCTTC. This chain connects TRBV5-8 to TRBJ2-1; D is unclear. This CDR3 has 13 residues. Germline V gene data show CDR1 as SGHTS and CDR2 as YDEGEE. Trimming stripped 2 bases from V and 6 bases from J, with 9 bases between.

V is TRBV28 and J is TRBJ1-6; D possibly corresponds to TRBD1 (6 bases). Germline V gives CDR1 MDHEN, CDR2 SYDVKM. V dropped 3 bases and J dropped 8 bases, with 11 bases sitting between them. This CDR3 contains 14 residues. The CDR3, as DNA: TGTGCCAGCAGTTTCCGCAGGGGATATTCACCCCTCCACTTT. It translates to CASSFRRGYSPLHF.

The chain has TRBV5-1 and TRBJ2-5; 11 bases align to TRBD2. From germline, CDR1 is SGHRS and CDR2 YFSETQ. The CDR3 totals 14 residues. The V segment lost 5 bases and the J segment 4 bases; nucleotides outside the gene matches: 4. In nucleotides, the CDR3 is TGCGCCAGCAGGCTCGGGACTAGCGGAGAGACCCAGTACTTC. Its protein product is CASRLGTSGETQYF.

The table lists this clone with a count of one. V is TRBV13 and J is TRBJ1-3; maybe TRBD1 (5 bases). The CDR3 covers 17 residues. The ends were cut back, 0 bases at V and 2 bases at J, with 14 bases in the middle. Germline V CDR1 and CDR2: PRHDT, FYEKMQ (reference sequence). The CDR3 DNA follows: TGTGCCAGCAGCTTAGGGGTGGGGCAGTACACTGGAAACACCATATATTTT. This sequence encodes CASSLGVGQYTGNTIYF. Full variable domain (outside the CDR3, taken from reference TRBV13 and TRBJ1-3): AAGVIQSPRHLIKEKRETATLKCYPIPRHDTVYWYQQGPGQDPQFLISFYEKMQSDKGSIPDRFSAQQFSDYHSELNMSSLELGDSALYFCASSLGVGQYTGNTIYFGEGSWLTVV.

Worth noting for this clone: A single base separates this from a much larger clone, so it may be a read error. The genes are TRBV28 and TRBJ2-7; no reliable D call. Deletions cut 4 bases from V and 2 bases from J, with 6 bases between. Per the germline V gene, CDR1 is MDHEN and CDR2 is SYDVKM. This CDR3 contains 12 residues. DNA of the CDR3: TGTGCCAGCAGTTCCTCCCCCTACGAGCAGTACTTC. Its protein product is CASSSSPYEQYF.

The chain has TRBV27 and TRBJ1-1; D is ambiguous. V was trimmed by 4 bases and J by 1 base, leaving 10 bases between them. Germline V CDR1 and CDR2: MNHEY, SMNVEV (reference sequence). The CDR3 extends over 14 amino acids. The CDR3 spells CASSSQTWNTEAFF. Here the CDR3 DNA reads TGTGCCAGCAGTTCGCAGACATGGAACACTGAAGCTTTCTTT.

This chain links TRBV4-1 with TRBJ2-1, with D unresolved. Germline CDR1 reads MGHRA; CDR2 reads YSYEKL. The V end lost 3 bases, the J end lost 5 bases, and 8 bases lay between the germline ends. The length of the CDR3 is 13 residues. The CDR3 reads CASSQGNNNEQFF. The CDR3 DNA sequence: TGCGCCAGCAGCCAGGGTAACAACAATGAGCAGTTCTTC.

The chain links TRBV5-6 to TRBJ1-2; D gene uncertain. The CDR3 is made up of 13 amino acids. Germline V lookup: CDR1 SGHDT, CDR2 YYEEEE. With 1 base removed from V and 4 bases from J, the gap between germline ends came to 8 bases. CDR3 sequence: CASSLKGPYGYTF. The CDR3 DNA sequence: TGTGCCAGCAGCTTGAAGGGTCCCTATGGCTACACCTTC.

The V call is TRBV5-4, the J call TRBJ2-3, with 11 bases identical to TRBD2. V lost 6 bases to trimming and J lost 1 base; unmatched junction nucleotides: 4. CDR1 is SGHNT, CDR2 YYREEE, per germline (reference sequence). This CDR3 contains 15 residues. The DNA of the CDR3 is TGTGCCAGCACCCGGACTAGCGGGCGCACAGATACGCAGTATTTT. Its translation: CASTRTSGRTDTQYF.

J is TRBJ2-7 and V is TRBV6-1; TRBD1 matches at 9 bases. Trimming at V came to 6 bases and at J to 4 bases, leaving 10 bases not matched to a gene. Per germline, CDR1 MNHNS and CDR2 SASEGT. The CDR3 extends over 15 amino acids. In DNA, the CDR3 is TGTGCCAGCAGAGACCCGGGACAGGGCGTGTACGAGCAGTACTTC. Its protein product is CASRDPGQGVYEQYF.

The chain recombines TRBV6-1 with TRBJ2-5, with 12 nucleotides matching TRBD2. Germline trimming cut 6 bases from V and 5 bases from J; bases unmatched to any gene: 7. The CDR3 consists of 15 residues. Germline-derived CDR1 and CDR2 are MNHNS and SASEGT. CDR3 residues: CASRPGLAGYETQYF. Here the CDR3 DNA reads TGTGCCAGCAGACCGGGACTAGCGGGTTACGAGACCCAGTACTTC.

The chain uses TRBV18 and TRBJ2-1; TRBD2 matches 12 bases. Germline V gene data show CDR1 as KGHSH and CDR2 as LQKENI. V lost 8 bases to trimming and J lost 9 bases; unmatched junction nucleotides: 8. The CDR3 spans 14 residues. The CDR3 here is CASRPGLAGREQFF. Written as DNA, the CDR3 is TGTGCCAGCCGACCGGGACTAGCGGGTCGTGAGCAGTTCTTC.

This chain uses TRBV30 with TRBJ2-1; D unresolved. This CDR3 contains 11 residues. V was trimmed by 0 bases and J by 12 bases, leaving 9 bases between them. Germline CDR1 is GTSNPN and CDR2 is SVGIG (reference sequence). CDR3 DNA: TGTGCCTGGAGTGTAAGTCAAACGCAGTTCTTC. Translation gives CAWSVSQTQFF. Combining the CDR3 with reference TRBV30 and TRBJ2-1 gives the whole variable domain SQTIHQWPATLVQPVGSPLSLECTVEGTSNPNLYWYRQAAGRGLQLLFYSVGIGQISSEVPQNLSASRPQDRQFILSSKKLLLSDSGFYLCAWSVSQTQFFGPGTRLTVL.

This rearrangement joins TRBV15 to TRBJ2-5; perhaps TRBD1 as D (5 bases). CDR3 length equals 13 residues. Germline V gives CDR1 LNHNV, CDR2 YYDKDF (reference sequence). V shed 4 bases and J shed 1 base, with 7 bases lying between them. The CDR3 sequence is CATSMDTQETQYF. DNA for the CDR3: TGTGCCACCAGCATGGACACCCAAGAGACCCAGTACTTC.

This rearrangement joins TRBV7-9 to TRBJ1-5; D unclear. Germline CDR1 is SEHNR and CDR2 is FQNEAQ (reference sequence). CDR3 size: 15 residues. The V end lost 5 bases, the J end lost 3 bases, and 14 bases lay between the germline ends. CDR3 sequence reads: CASSPSGSINQPQHF. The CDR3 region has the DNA TGTGCCAGCAGCCCCAGCGGCAGTATCAATCAGCCCCAGCATTTT.

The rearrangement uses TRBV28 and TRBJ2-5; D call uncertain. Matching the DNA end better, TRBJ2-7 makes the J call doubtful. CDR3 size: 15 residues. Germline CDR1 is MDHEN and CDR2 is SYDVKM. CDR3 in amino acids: CASSLRFNNPYEQYF. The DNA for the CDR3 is TGTGCCAGCAGTTTACGGTTTAACAATCCCTACGAGCAGTACTTC.